Listed below are T cell receptor beta chains from one sample, sequenced in a study of cytomegalovirus exposure and HLA in healthy donors. Sequencing used immunoSEQ multiplex PCR; TCRdb keeps in-frame clones, though not all of them. The sample lists some 98,000 clones; roughly 70% were seen once. What was sequenced was PBMCs. The receptors stem from a man aged 50-60 years in good health and CMV-seronegative. Each CDR3 is given with its conserved first and last residue. The D gene is left open where the match is weak. Not every row has a clone size; where given, it reads once, few, many or a size class.

V	J	D	size	DNA	CDR3
TRBV7-3	TRBJ2-5	-	-	TGTGCCAGCAGCTGCTCCCGTTTGGACAGTCACCAAGAGACCCAGTACTTC	CASSCSRLDSHQETQYF
TRBV6-1	TRBJ1-5	-	-	TGTGCCAGCAGTGAATGGGGGGAGAATCAGCCCCAGCATTTT	CASSEWGENQPQHF
TRBV28	TRBJ1-5	-	-	TGTGCCAGCCCCTCAGGTTGGGATCAGCCCCAGCATTTT	CASPSGWDQPQHF
TRBV7-8	TRBJ1-2	-	-	TGTGCCAGCAGCTTAGTGGTCACATATGGCTACACCTTC	CASSLVVTYGYTF
TRBV2	TRBJ1-2	TRBD1	-	TGTGCCAGCCGACAGGGGAAAGGCTACACCTTC	CASRQGKGYTF
TRBV11-2	TRBJ1-1	-	-	TGTGCCAGCAGCTTAGCACAGGGATGGAACACTGAAGCTTTCTTT	CASSLAQGWNTEAFF
TRBV30	TRBJ1-4	-	-	TGTGCCTGGAACCCGGATGGGGGCGAAAAACTGTTTTTT	CAWNPDGGEKLFF
TRBV7-2	TRBJ2-7	-	few	TGTGCCAGCAGCTTAAGCCGGTACGAGCAGTACTTC	CASSLSRYEQYF
TRBV30	TRBJ1-1	TRBD1	-	TGTGCCTGGAGTGTCCCCGGGACAGGGGCATCGACTGAAGCTTTCTTT	CAWSVPGTGASTEAFF
TRBV19	TRBJ2-2	-	few	TGTGCCAGTAGTATAGGCCTACTCGGCGGGGAGCTGTTTTTT	CASSIGLLGGELFF
TRBV10-3	TRBJ2-2	-	few	TGTGCCATCAGTGAGCCTAGTAAAACCGGGGAGCTGTTTTTT	CAISEPSKTGELFF
TRBV5-1	TRBJ2-7	-	-	TGCGCCAGCAGCTTAGGAGGCGGGTCATCCTACGAGCAGTACTTC	CASSLGGGSSYEQYF
TRBV6-1	TRBJ2-6	-	-	TGTGCCAGTCGACAGCCCTCTGGGGCCAACGTCCTGACTTTC	CASRQPSGANVLTF
TRBV6-5	TRBJ2-1	-	-	TGTGCCAGCAGCCCCTTAGACTATAACAATGAGCAGTTCTTC	CASSPLDYNNEQFF
TRBV21-1	TRBJ2-2	-	-	TGTGCCAGCAGCAAAATGGAGGGCGGGGAGCTGTTTTTT	CASSKMEGGELFF
TRBV4-2	TRBJ1-6	TRBD1	-	TGTGCCAGCAGCCAAGCCCAGCAGGGGGCGGGTTCACCCCTCCACTTT	CASSQAQQGAGSPLHF
TRBV5-1	TRBJ2-2	TRBD2	once	TGCGCCAGCAGCGCCGGGACTACTAACACCGGGGAGCTGTTTTTT	CASSAGTTNTGELFF
TRBV4-1	TRBJ2-7	TRBD1	-	TGCGCCAGCAGCCACGGGACAGGGAGCTCCTACGAGCAGTACTTC	CASSHGTGSSYEQYF
TRBV10-2	TRBJ1-1	TRBD1	-	TGCGCCAGCAGTCCAGACAGGGTGACTGAAGCTTTCTTT	CASSPDRVTEAFF
TRBV5-4	TRBJ2-1	-	-	TGTGCCAGCAGTCCACCGTTCCGGAGGTGGGACAATGAGCAGTTCTTC	CASSPPFRRWDNEQFF
TRBV11-2	TRBJ1-4	-	-	TGTGCCAGCAGCTTATCCGGGTTCACTAATGAAAAACTGTTTTTT	CASSLSGFTNEKLFF
TRBV7-6	TRBJ2-5	TRBD2	-	TGTGCCAGCAGCTTAGGGACTAGCGGGATTCCCCAAGAGACCCAGTACTTC	CASSLGTSGIPQETQYF
TRBV5-4	TRBJ1-3	-	few	TGTGCCAGCAGCTTGTACAGGAGCTCTGGAAACACCATATATTTT	CASSLYRSSGNTIYF
TRBV29-1	TRBJ2-7	TRBD2	few	TGCAGCGTTATTCCCTTGGGGGGGATGACTCCGGGCGAGCAGTACTTC	CSVIPLGGMTPGEQYF
TRBV27	TRBJ2-3	-	-	TGTGCCAGCACCGATCCCGCCATAGCGACAAATACGCAGTATTTT	CASTDPAIATNTQYF
TRBV6-4	TRBJ1-2	-	-	TGTGCCAGCAGTGACTCCGGGAGCCTAAGTGGCTACACCTTC	CASSDSGSLSGYTF
TRBV5-1	TRBJ1-2	TRBD1	-	TGCGCCAGCAGCCAGGACAGGGATGGCTACACCTTC	CASSQDRDGYTF
TRBV5-6	TRBJ2-3	-	few	TGTGCCAGCAGCTCTACAATAGACAGGAACACAGATACGCAGTATTTT	CASSSTIDRNTDTQYF
TRBV4-1	TRBJ2-3	TRBD2	once	TGCGCCAGCAGCCAAACCGGGACTAGCGGGCGGACGCAGTATTTT	CASSQTGTSGRTQYF
TRBV18	TRBJ2-7	-	-	TGTGCCAGCTCACCACCGGGACAAGGGAATCTCGGGGAGCAGTACTTC	CASSPPGQGNLGEQYF
TRBV18	TRBJ2-3	-	few	TGTGCCAGCTCACCGCCGGGACATCCCTCTCCTTCCACCACAGATACGCAGTATTTT	CASSPPGHPSPSTTDTQYF
TRBV5-8	TRBJ1-5	-	once	TGTGCCAGCAGCCAAACAGGTCAGGGGCGCGTGCATTTT	CASSQTGQGRVHF
TRBV11-3	TRBJ2-1	-	-	TGTGCCAGCAGCTTATATCGCAATGAGCAGTTCTTC	CASSLYRNEQFF
TRBV30	TRBJ2-1	TRBD2	-	TGTGCCTGGTTGACTAGCGGGAGGGGTGATGAGCAGTTCTTC	CAWLTSGRGDEQFF
TRBV14	TRBJ2-2	-	-	TGTGCCAGCAGCCAAGCGCGGGGCGGGGAGCTGTTTTTT	CASSQARGGELFF
TRBV5-4	TRBJ2-5	-	-	TGTGCCAGCAGCCCCAATGGCCCAGGGACCCAGTACTTC	CASSPNGPGTQYF
TRBV19	TRBJ1-1	-	-	TGTGCCAGTAGTATGGGGGCAGGGACTGAAGCTTTCTTT	CASSMGAGTEAFF
TRBV19	TRBJ1-2	-	-	TGTGCCAGTAGTTCTTGGACAGACGGCTACACCTTC	CASSSWTDGYTF
TRBV15	TRBJ2-7	-	-	TGTGCCACCAGCAGAGATTCCGGGAATTGGGTTGGCGAGCAGTACTTC	CATSRDSGNWVGEQYF
TRBV5-4	TRBJ2-6	TRBD2	-	TGTGCCAGCAGTCGCGCAACTAGCGCTTCCGGGGCCAACGTCCTGACTTTC	CASSRATSASGANVLTF
TRBV4-1	TRBJ2-7	-	-	TGCGCCAGCAGCCAAGATCTAGGGGGCTCCTACGAGCAGTACTTC	CASSQDLGGSYEQYF
TRBV6-4	TRBJ1-2	TRBD1	-	TGTGCCAGCAGTGACTCGGTACCGGGACAGGGGGTACAAATCTATGGCTACACCTTC	CASSDSVPGQGVQIYGYTF
TRBV4-2	TRBJ1-5	TRBD1	once	TGTGCCAGCAGCCAAGATCATTCGGGACAGGGGGCGGATCAGCCCCAGCATTTT	CASSQDHSGQGADQPQHF
TRBV30	TRBJ1-6	-	-	TGTGCCTACCGGGACACTCCCAATTCACCCCTCCACTTT	CAYRDTPNSPLHF
TRBV28	TRBJ1-2	TRBD1	-	TGTGCCAGCAGTTTACAGCAGGGGGCGGGTGGCTACACCTTC	CASSLQQGAGGYTF
TRBV15	TRBJ1-6	-	-	TGTGCCACCAGCAGACAACATGATAATTCACCCCTCCACTTT	CATSRQHDNSPLHF
TRBV5-6	TRBJ1-2	-	-	TGTGCCAGCAGCCGCAACCCGACAGGATCTAACTATGGCTACACCTTC	CASSRNPTGSNYGYTF
TRBV28	TRBJ2-4	TRBD2	-	TGTGCCAGCAGTTTACGGCGGGAGAGGTCCAAAAACATTCAGTACTTC	CASSLRRERSKNIQYF
TRBV2	TRBJ1-2	-	once	TGTGCCAGCAGTTCCGGGATGGACTATGGCTACACCTTC	CASSSGMDYGYTF
TRBV2	TRBJ1-3	TRBD1	-	TGTGCCAGCAGGGGACAGCTATACTCTGGAAACACCATATATTTT	CASRGQLYSGNTIYF
TRBV20-1	TRBJ2-5	-	few	TGCAGTGCTAGCTACAGTGAGACCCAGTACTTC	CSASYSETQYF
TRBV4-1	TRBJ2-3	TRBD2	-	TGCGCCAGCAGCCAACTTCCTAGCGGGGGGATAGATACGCAGTATTTT	CASSQLPSGGIDTQYF
TRBV5-1	TRBJ1-3	-	few	TGCGCCAGCAGGTCGGACTTTTCCGGAAACACCATATATTTT	CASRSDFSGNTIYF
TRBV5-6	TRBJ2-7	TRBD1	-	TGTGCCAGCAGCCTCCGGGACAGCCACTACGAGCAGTACTTC	CASSLRDSHYEQYF
TRBV4-1	TRBJ2-7	-	-	TGCGCCAGCAGCCAAGATAGAGGGACAACCTACGAGCAGTACTTC	CASSQDRGTTYEQYF